This TCR beta chain was observed in a study of blood T cell repertoires in COVID-19 (dated by TCRdb to 2019 to 2021). Study-level background: The collaborator samples originated in the United States, Italy and Spain and spanned the acute and convalescent phases of COVID-19. The samples were drawn from the first 160 participants of the ongoing ImmuneRACE study and from 1,254 subjects provided by 6 global collaborators. A de-identified subject ID, COVID-19 status, age in years and sex were almost always included in the sample metadata. HLA class I and class II types, where available, came from metadata supplied by the sample provider rather than from assay-based typing. The repertoires were released in a freely available public database intended as a resource for research on the immune response to SARS-CoV-2. The material from the prospective study consisted of cDNA or gDNA derived from T cells, B-cell-depleted T cells, or PBMCs. Deeply sampled blood TCRbeta repertoires from subjects exposed to, actively infected with, or recovered from COVID-19 were included in the dataset.

At one collaborating source in Seattle, patients were enrolled during active infection and were followed longitudinally through the course of disease. Each collaborating institution followed its own protocols to collect whole blood in K2EDTA tubes. For TCRbeta analysis, collaborator samples were shipped as frozen whole blood, as isolated PBMCs, or as DNA extracted from either sample type. CDR1 and CDR2 (MGHRA, YSYEKL) derive from the germline V gene. V and J are trimmed by 1 base and 0 bases, and the gene matches miss 3 bases of the junction. CDR3 length: 16 amino acids, cysteine to phenylalanine. The DNA shown is the 48-base CDR3, in frame from base 1. Comments on this clone: It lacks a known antigen. One base away there is no much larger clone; base qualities are not given.

The immunoSEQ Assay, a bias-controlled multiplex PCR, was used to amplify TCRbeta CDR3 regions from genomic DNA. Regarding the original processing steps: The number of nucleated cells in each sample was estimated by amplification of reference gene primers within the assay. To quantify the absolute abundance of each unique TCRbeta CDR3 rearrangement, sequence reads were collapsed and filtered. For each sample, productive Simpson clonality was calculated by taking the square root of Simpson's diversity index across productive rearrangements. The immuneACCESS repertoire file appears here via TCRdb, limited to in-frame rearrangements. These files lack a portion of the clones; in checked studies, under half of the deficit traces to unresolved V genes, and the cause of the others is not known. That table furnishes V, J and clone size, whereas the DNA furnished D and trimming. The sample data list approximately 170,000 clones, and approximately 85% of these were observed just once. Under 7.5% of the sample is in the top ten clones.

Summary of the overall study and its limitations: The quantity of clinical and demographic metadata differed by source and by participant and was supplied without curation.

This TCR derives from a man older than 75 with COVID-19, enrolled during active disease. The sequencing sample was made of peripheral blood. Here the chain combines TRBV4-1 and TRBJ2-7; 10 bases in the middle match TRBD2. Here the CDR3 is given as CASSQGTSGDSYEQYF. In nucleotide form, the sequence is TGCGCCAGCAGCCAAGGAACTAGCGGGGACTCCTACGAGCAGTACTTC.